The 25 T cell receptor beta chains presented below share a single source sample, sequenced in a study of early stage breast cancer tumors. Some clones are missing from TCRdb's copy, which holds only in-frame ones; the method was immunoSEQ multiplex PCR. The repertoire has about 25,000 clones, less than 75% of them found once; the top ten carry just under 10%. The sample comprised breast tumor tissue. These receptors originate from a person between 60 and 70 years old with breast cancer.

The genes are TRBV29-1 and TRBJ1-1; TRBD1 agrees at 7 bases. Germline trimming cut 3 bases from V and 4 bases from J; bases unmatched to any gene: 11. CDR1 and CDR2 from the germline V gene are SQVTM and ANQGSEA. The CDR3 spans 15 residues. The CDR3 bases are TGCAGCGTTGAGGGAGACACAGGGGCTCTCACTGAAGCTTTCTTT. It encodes CSVEGDTGALTEAFF.

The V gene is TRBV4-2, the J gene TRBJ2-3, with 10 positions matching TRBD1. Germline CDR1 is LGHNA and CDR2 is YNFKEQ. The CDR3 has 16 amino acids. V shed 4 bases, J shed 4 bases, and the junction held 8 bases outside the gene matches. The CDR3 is CASSLNPTGGADTQYF. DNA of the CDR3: TGTGCCAGCAGCCTGAACCCGACAGGGGGCGCAGATACGCAGTATTTT.

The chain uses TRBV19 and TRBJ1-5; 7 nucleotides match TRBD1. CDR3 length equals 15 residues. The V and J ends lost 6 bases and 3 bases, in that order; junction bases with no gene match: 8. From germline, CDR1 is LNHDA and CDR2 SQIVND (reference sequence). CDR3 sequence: CASSADRVDNQPQHF. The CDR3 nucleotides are TGTGCCAGTAGCGCTGACAGGGTCGACAATCAGCCCCAGCATTTT.

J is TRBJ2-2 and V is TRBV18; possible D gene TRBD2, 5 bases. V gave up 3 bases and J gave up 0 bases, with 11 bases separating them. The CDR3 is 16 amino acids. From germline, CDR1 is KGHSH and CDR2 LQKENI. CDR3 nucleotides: TGTGCCAGCTCACCGTTGGGAGACACGAACACCGGGGAGCTGTTTTTT. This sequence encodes CASSPLGDTNTGELFF.

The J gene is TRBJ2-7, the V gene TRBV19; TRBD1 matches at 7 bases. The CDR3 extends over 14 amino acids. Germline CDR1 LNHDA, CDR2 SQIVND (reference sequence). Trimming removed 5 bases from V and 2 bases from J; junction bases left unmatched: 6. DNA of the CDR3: TGTGCCAGTAGTCGACAGGGCCTGACCTACGAGCAGTACTTC. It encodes CASSRQGLTYEQYF.

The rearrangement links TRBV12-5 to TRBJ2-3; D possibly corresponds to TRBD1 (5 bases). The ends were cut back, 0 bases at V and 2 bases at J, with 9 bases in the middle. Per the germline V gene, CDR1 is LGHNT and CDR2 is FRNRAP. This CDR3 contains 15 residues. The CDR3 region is CASGLVKGHTDTQYF. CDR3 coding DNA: TGTGCTAGTGGTTTGGTAAAGGGGCACACAGATACGCAGTATTTT.

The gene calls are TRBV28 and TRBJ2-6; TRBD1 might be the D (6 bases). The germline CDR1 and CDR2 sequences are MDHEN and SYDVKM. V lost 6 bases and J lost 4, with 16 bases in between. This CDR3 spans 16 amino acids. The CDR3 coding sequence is TGTGCCAGCAGCCCAACCGCAGGGGCCGGGGCCAACGTCCTGACTTTC. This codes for CASSPTAGAGANVLTF.

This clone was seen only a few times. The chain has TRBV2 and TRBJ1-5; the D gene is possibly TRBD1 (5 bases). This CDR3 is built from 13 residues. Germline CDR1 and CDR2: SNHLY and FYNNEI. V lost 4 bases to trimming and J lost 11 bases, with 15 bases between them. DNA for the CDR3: TGTGCCAGCAGTGGGGGGGAGGTGGGGGCCCAGCATTTT. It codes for CASSGGEVGAQHF.

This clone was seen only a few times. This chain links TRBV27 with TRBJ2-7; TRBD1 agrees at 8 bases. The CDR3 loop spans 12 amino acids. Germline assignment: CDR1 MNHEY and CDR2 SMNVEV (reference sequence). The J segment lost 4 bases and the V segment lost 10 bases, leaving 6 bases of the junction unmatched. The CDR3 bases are TGTGCCATCAGGACAGGGAAATACGAGCAGTACTTC. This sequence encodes CAIRTGKYEQYF.

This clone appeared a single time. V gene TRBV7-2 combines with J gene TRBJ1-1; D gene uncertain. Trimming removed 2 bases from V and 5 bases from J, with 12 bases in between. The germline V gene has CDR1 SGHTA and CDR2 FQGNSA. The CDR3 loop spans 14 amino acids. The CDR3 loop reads CASSLSLLKTEAFF. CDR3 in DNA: TGTGCCAGCAGCTTAAGCCTTCTAAAGACTGAAGCTTTCTTT.

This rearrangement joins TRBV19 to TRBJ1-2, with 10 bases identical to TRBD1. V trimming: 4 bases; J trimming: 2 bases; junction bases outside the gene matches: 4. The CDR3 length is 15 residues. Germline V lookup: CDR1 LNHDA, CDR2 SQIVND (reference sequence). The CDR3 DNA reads TGTGCCAGTAGTACCCGGGACAGGGGAAACTATGGCTACACCTTC. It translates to CASSTRDRGNYGYTF.

The CDR3 nucleotides read TGTGCCAGCAGCTTGGAGCCGTTCGACGAGCAGTACTTC. Translating it yields CASSLEPFDEQYF. The chain carries TRBV5-6 and TRBJ2-7, with D unresolved. This CDR3 region has 13 residues. Trimming removed 0 bases at V and 5 bases at J, with 9 bases between. The germline V gene has CDR1 SGHDT and CDR2 YYEEEE.

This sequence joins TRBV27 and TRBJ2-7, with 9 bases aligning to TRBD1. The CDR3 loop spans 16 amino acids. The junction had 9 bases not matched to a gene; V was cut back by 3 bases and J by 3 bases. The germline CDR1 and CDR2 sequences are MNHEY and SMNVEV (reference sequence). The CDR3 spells CASSFYATGGGYEQYF. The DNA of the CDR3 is TGTGCCAGCAGTTTTTATGCCACAGGGGGCGGCTACGAGCAGTACTTC.

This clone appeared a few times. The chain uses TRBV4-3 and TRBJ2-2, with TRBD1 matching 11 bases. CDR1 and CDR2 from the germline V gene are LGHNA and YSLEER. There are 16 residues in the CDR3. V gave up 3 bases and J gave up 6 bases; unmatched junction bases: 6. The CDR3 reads CASSHIGDRGAGELFF. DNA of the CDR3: TGCGCCAGCAGCCATATAGGGGACAGGGGGGCCGGGGAGCTGTTTTTT.

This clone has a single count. The CDR3 nucleotides are TGTGCCAGCAGCCAAGATCAAGGACTAGCGGGAGGGAGCGAGCAGTACTTC. It encodes CASSQDQGLAGGSEQYF. V usage is TRBV14 and J usage is TRBJ2-7, with TRBD2 matching 15 bases. Germline CDR1 SGHDN, CDR2 FVKESK. This CDR3 has 17 residues. The ends lost 0 bases at V and 6 bases at J; junction bases unmatched: 6.

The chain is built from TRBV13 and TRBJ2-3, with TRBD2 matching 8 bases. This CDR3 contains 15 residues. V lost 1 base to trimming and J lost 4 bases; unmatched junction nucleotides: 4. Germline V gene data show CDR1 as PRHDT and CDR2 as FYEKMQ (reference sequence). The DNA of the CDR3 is TGTGCCAGCAGCTTAGCGGGAGGGCCCGCAGATACGCAGTATTTT. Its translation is CASSLAGGPADTQYF.

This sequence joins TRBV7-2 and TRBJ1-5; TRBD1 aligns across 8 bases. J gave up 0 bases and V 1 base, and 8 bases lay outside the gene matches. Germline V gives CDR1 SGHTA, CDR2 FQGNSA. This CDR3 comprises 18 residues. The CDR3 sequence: CASSLVTGGVYSNQPQHF. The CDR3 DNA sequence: TGTGCCAGCAGCTTAGTAACAGGGGGAGTCTATAGCAATCAGCCCCAGCATTTT.

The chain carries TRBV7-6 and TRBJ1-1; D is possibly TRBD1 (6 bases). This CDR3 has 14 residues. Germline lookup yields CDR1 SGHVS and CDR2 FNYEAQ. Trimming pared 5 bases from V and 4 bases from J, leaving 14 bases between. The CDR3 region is CASSLNRELTEAFF. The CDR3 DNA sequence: TGTGCCAGCAGCCTAAACAGGGAGCTCACTGAAGCTTTCTTT. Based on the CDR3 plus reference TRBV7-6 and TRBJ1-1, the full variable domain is GAGVSQSPRYKVTKRGQDVALRCDPISGHVSLYWYRQALGQGPEFLTYFNYEAQQDKSGLPNDRFSAERPEGSISTLTIQRTEQRDSAMYRCASSLNRELTEAFFGQGTRLTVV.

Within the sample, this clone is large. The CDR3 spells CASSLTGQDEQYF. The CDR3 DNA follows: TGTGCCAGCAGTTTAACAGGGCAAGACGAGCAGTACTTC. The rearrangement joins TRBV27 to TRBJ2-7; D perhaps matches TRBD1 (6 bases). This CDR3 has 13 amino acids. Trimming left V 2 bases short and J 5 bases short, with 10 bases between. Per germline, CDR1 MNHEY and CDR2 SMNVEV (reference sequence).

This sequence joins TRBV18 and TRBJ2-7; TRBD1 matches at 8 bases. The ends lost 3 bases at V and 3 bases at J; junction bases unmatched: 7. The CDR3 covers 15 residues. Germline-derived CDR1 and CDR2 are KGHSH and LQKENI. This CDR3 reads CASSPMDREGYEQYF. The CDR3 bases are TGTGCCAGCTCACCTATGGACAGGGAAGGCTACGAGCAGTACTTC.

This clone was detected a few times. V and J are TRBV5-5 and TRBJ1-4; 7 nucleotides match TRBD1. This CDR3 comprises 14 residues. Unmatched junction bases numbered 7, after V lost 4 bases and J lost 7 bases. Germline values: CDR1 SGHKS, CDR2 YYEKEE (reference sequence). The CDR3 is CASSRTGEIEKLFF. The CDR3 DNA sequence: TGTGCCAGCAGCAGGACAGGAGAAATTGAAAAACTGTTTTTT.

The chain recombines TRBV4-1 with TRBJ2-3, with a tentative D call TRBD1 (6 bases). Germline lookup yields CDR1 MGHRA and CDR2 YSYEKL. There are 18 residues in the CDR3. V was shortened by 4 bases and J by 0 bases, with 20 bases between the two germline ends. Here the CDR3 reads CASSLQGPTDTSTDTQYF. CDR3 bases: TGCGCCAGCAGCCTCCAGGGGCCGACAGATACTAGCACAGATACGCAGTATTTT.

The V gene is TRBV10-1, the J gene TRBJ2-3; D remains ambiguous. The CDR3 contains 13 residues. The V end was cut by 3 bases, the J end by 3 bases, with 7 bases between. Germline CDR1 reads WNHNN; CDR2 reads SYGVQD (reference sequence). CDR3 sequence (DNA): TGCGCCAGCAGTGATCCGGGTACAGATACGCAGTATTTT. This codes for CASSDPGTDTQYF.

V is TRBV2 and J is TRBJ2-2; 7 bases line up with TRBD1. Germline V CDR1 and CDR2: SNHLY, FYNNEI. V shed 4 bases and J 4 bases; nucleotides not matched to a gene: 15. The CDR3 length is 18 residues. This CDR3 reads CASSGFTRTGQITGELFF. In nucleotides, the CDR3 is TGTGCCAGCAGTGGCTTTACCCGGACAGGCCAAATCACCGGGGAGCTGTTTTTT.

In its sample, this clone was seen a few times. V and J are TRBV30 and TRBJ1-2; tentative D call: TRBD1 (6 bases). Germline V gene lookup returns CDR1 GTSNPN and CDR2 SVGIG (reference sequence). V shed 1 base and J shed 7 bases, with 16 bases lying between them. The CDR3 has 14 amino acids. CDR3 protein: CAWSGLQGQRGYTF. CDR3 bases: TGTGCCTGGAGTGGACTCCAGGGGCAGCGTGGCTACACCTTC.